Listed below are T cell receptor beta chains from one sample, sequenced in a study of cytomegalovirus exposure and HLA in healthy donors. Sequencing used immunoSEQ multiplex PCR; TCRdb keeps in-frame clones, though not all of them. Its listing shows approximately 210,000 clones. Sequences were obtained from PBMCs. The receptors here all came from a woman aged 30 to 39 in good health and CMV-seropositive. CDR3s include the opening cysteine and the closing phenylalanine or tryptophan. D genes are given only for firm matches.

NA | TRBJ1-3 | TRBV10-3 | CATQGRGMAGNTIYF | TGTGCCACCCAAGGGAGGGGCATGGCTGGAAACACCATATATTTT
NA | TRBJ2-7 | TRBV19 | CASSSIAYSYEQYF | TGTGCCAGTAGCAGTATAGCCTACTCCTACGAGCAGTACTTC
TRBD1 | TRBJ2-4 | TRBV7-2 | CASSGTGGSDIQYF | TGTGCCAGCAGCGGTACAGGGGGCTCGGACATTCAGTACTTC
NA | TRBJ1-1 | TRBV18 | CASSLQYMNTEAFF | TGTGCCAGCTCACTTCAATACATGAACACTGAAGCTTTCTTT
NA | TRBJ1-2 | TRBV2 | CASKQGVNYGYTF | TGTGCCAGCAAACAGGGAGTAAACTATGGCTACACCTTC
TRBD1 | TRBJ1-3 | TRBV6-6 | CASTWDRGTSGNTIYF | TGTGCCAGCACCTGGGACAGGGGAACCTCTGGAAACACCATATATTTT
TRBD1 | TRBJ1-2 | TRBV4-3 | CASSQDGEGQGSGYTF | TGCGCCAGCAGCCAAGACGGCGAGGGACAGGGGAGCGGCTACACCTTC
TRBD2 | TRBJ2-1 | TRBV27 | CASSLIGTSGRYGEQFF | TGTGCCAGCAGTTTAATAGGGACTAGCGGGAGATACGGGGAGCAGTTCTTC
TRBD2 | TRBJ2-3 | TRBV4-1 | CASSQVTAGGHFHPDTQYF | TGCGCCAGCAGCCAAGTAACGGCGGGGGGGCATTTTCACCCAGATACGCAGTATTTT
NA | TRBJ2-3 | TRBV9 | CASSQLVTPDTQYF | TGTGCCAGCAGTCAACTAGTTACCCCCGATACGCAGTATTTT
TRBD1 | TRBJ2-7 | TRBV2 | CASSPTGVGSYEQYF | TGTGCCAGCAGTCCAACAGGGGTCGGCTCCTACGAGCAGTACTTC
NA | TRBJ2-7 | TRBV28 | CASSRLPTYEQYF | TGTGCCAGCAGTAGACTACCAACCTACGAGCAGTACTTC
NA | TRBJ1-3 | TRBV5-1 | CASSPGAGNTIYF | TGCGCCAGCAGCCCGGGAGCTGGAAACACCATATATTTT
NA | TRBJ1-1 | TRBV6-5 | CASSVLSGNTEAFF | TGTGCCAGCAGTGTATTGTCGGGGAACACTGAAGCTTTCTTT
NA | TRBJ2-7 | TRBV2 | CASSDKEKQYF | TGTGCCAGCAGTGATAAAGAGAAGCAGTACTTC
TRBD2 | TRBJ2-5 | TRBV5-1 | CASSPITSGTRETQYF | TGCGCCAGCAGCCCCATCACTAGCGGGACCCGGGAGACCCAGTACTTC
TRBD1 | TRBJ1-2 | TRBV5-5 | CASQGWTGSPYGYTF | TGTGCCAGCCAAGGATGGACAGGGAGTCCCTATGGCTACACCTTC
TRBD1 | TRBJ2-4 | TRBV30 | CAWSGQGVAKNIQYF | TGTGCCTGGTCCGGACAGGGGGTAGCCAAAAACATTCAGTACTTC
TRBD2 | TRBJ2-7 | TRBV7-2 | CASSHSGSSYEQYF | TGTGCCAGCAGCCATAGCGGGTCCTCCTACGAGCAGTACTTC
NA | TRBJ1-2 | TRBV6-6 | CASSYGGREGGYTF | TGTGCCAGCAGTTACGGGGGCAGGGAGGGAGGCTACACCTTC
NA | TRBJ2-7 | TRBV7-9 | CASVAPGDYEQYF | TGTGCCAGCGTGGCCCCGGGGGACTACGAGCAGTACTTC
TRBD1 | TRBJ2-7 | TRBV6-5 | CASSYEGTGHYEQYF | TGTGCCAGCAGTTACGAGGGGACAGGGCACTACGAGCAGTACTTC
TRBD2 | TRBJ2-7 | TRBV18 | CASSPPSGSSYEQYF | TGTGCCAGCTCACCCCCTAGCGGGAGCTCCTACGAGCAGTACTTC
TRBD1 | TRBJ1-5 | TRBV6-1 | CASNDRDRVLPQHF | TGTGCCAGCAACGACCGGGACAGGGTGTTGCCCCAGCATTTT
TRBD1 | TRBJ2-7 | TRBV5-1 | CASSLAQGAPSYEQYF | TGCGCCAGCAGCTTGGCCCAGGGGGCCCCTTCCTACGAGCAGTACTTC
NA | TRBJ1-6 | TRBV4-1 | CASSQAPDIHNSPLHF | TGCGCCAGCAGCCAAGCCCCGGACATCCATAATTCACCCCTCCACTTT
TRBD1 | TRBJ2-3 | TRBV19 | CASSMTGSTDTQYF | TGTGCCAGTAGTATGACAGGGAGCACAGATACGCAGTATTTT
TRBD2 | TRBJ2-5 | TRBV5-4 | CASSSGVAGTRETQYF | TGTGCCAGCAGCTCCGGGGTAGCGGGGACCCGAGAGACCCAGTACTTC
NA | TRBJ2-7 | TRBV6-1 | CASSSIWDTTYEQYF | TGTGCCAGCAGTAGTATATGGGACACCACCTACGAGCAGTACTTC
TRBD2 | TRBJ2-1 | TRBV7-8 | CASSPPSRASGRYEQFF | TGTGCCAGCAGCCCTCCCTCCAGGGCTAGCGGGAGGTATGAGCAGTTCTTC